Below, 14 T cell receptor beta chains from the same sample are listed, as sequenced in a study of T cells in Graves' hyperthyroidism and ophthalmopathy. The source material, RNA transcripts, was used to amplify TCR beta CDR3 regions. HTBI primers were employed in a first-round RT-PCR of the TCR CDR3. MiXCR, run by TCRdb on the multiplex PCR reads, gives a single entry per CDR3 protein. The table shows around 440,000 distinct CDR3 sequences, with 15% to 18% occurring only once. Material: blood. The receptors originated from a woman under 30 with Graves' hyperthyroidism.

This clonotype was observed many times. V and J are TRBV13 and TRBJ2-1; 9 bases agree with TRBD1. Germline trimming cut 5 bases from V and 4 bases from J; bases unmatched to any gene: 15. Germline V CDR1 and CDR2: PRHDT, FYEKMQ (reference sequence). The CDR3 sequence is 18 residues long. CDR3 sequence (DNA): TGTGCCAGCAGCCCTGAATTGCGGGACAGGGAGTTGTACAATGAGCAGTTCTTC. The encoded protein is CASSPELRDRELYNEQFF.

The sample holds many counts of this clonotype. V usage is TRBV27 and J usage is TRBJ1-2; 7 positions match TRBD1. Germline loops: CDR1 MNHEY, CDR2 SMNVEV (reference sequence). This CDR3 is built from 14 residues. V shed 4 bases and J 5 bases; nucleotides not matched to a gene: 7. CDR3 bases: TGTGCCAGCAGTTCAACGGACAGGAATTATGGCTACACCTTC. Its translation: CASSSTDRNYGYTF.

This clonotype came up a few times. This chain links TRBV29-1 with TRBJ2-5; 8 nucleotides agree with TRBD1. The V and J ends lost 7 bases and 1 base, in that order; junction bases with no gene match: 5. CDR1 SQVTM and CDR2 ANQGSEA come from the germline V gene. There are 13 residues in the CDR3. CDR3: CSARQGIQETQYF. CDR3 coding DNA: TGCAGCGCACGACAGGGGATCCAAGAGACCCAGTACTTC.

This clonotype was seen once. At one end, the junction sequence differs from germline, possibly due to a read error. J is TRBJ2-7 and V is TRBV12-3 or TRBV12-4; 12 bases match TRBD2. The CDR3 is made up of 15 amino acids. The CDR3 loop reads CASSPRLAGAYQQYF. The CDR3 DNA reads TGTGCCAGCAGTCCACGACTAGCGGGAGCCTACCAGCAGTACTTC.

This clonotype was observed many times. The V call is TRBV20-1, the J call TRBJ2-3; TRBD2 agrees at 11 bases. J was trimmed by 2 bases and V by 0 bases; bases with no gene match: 7. This CDR3 spans 17 amino acids. Germline assignment: CDR1 DFQATT and CDR2 SNEGSKA (reference sequence). The CDR3 region has the DNA TGCAGTGCTAGAGATCTAGCTAGCGGGGGGACCACAGATACGCAGTATTTT. Encoded protein: CSARDLASGGTTDTQYF.

This clonotype turned up a few times. A much larger clone differs from this one at a single base, so this may be a read error. The chain is built from TRBV18 and TRBJ2-7; weak D call: TRBD2 (6 bases). V lost 0 bases and J lost 3, with 12 bases in between. There are 15 residues in the CDR3. CDR1 and CDR2 (germline): KGHSH, LQKENI. CDR3 nucleotides: TGTGCCAGCTCACCACCGTGGCGGGACGGCTACGAGCAGTACTTC. Residues: CASSPPWRDGYEQYF. Together with reference TRBV18 and TRBJ2-7, the CDR3 gives the full variable domain: NAGVMQNPRHLVRRRGQEARLRCSPMKGHSHVYWYRQLPEEGLKFMVYLQKENIIDESGMPKERFSAEFPKEGPSILRIQQVVRGDSAAYFCASSPPWRDGYEQYFGPGTRLTVT.

This clonotype appeared a single time. The chain joins TRBV4-1 to TRBJ1-2; a weak D match, TRBD1 (6 bases). Trimming cost V 4 bases and J 4 bases, with 19 bases left between them. The CDR3 spans 16 residues. Germline V gene lookup returns CDR1 MGHRA and CDR2 YSYEKL. This chain's CDR3 is CASSPGHVTGLYGYTF. DNA of the CDR3: TGCGCCAGCAGCCCTGGGCATGTGACAGGACTCTATGGCTACACCTTC.

This clonotype was seen ten or more times. J is TRBJ2-7 and V is TRBV18; no reliable D call. The germline V gene has CDR1 KGHSH and CDR2 LQKENI. CDR3 length equals 14 residues. The V gene lost 0 bases and the J gene lost 6 bases, with 12 bases spanning the gap. CDR3 sequence (DNA): TGTGCCAGCTCACCACCGAAAAGACCAAGCGAGCAGTACTTC. This translates into CASSPPKRPSEQYF.

The chain links TRBV12-3 or TRBV12-4 to TRBJ1-5, with D possibly matching TRBD1 (6 bases). The CDR3 length is 17 residues. With 5 bases removed from V and 2 bases from J, the gap between germline ends came to 19 bases. CDR3 coding DNA: TGTGCCAGCAGTACAACCGACAGGATCCGGCGCAATCAGCCCCAGCATTTT. Its protein is CASSTTDRIRRNQPQHF.

This clonotype appeared a few times. CDR3 in DNA: TGTGCCAGCAGTGTCTCCTCAGGGCCCCCCTACAATGAGCAGTTCTTC. This sequence encodes CASSVSSGPPYNEQFF. V and J are TRBV6-4 and TRBJ2-1; TRBD1 is a possible D gene (5 bases). Trimming took 4 bases from V and 2 from J, leaving 15 bases between them. CDR1 is MRHNA and CDR2 is SNTAGT in the germline V gene. The CDR3 consists of 16 residues.

This chain connects TRBV6-1 to TRBJ2-5; 14 bases agree with TRBD2. This CDR3 comprises 15 residues. CDR1 MNHNS and CDR2 SASEGT come from the germline V gene. With 6 bases clipped from V and 5 bases from J, the junction kept 5 bases outside the gene matches. The CDR3 loop reads CASRRLAGGLETQYF. CDR3 in DNA: TGTGCCAGCAGGCGACTAGCGGGAGGGCTGGAGACCCAGTACTTC.

This clonotype has more than one count but fewer than ten. This rearrangement joins TRBV13 to TRBJ1-6, with 7 bases lining up with TRBD1. Trimming removed 4 bases from V and 5 bases from J; junction bases left unmatched: 11. CDR1 is PRHDT and CDR2 is FYEKMQ in the germline V gene (reference sequence). The length of the CDR3 is 17 residues. CDR3 in amino acids: CASSSSFWDSDNSPLHF. For the CDR3, the DNA is TGTGCCAGCAGCTCTTCGTTTTGGGACAGCGATAATTCACCCCTCCACTTT. The entire variable domain, with the rest obtained from reference TRBV13 and TRBJ1-6, is as follows: AAGVIQSPRHLIKEKRETATLKCYPIPRHDTVYWYQQGPGQDPQFLISFYEKMQSDKGSIPDRFSAQQFSDYHSELNMSSLELGDSALYFCASSSSFWDSDNSPLHFGNGTRLTVT.

This clonotype showed up many times. The V call is TRBV6-1, the J call TRBJ1-1; D unresolved. Trimming stripped 7 bases from V and 4 bases from J, with 16 bases between. The CDR3 sequence is 14 residues long. The V gene's germline CDR1 is MNHNS and CDR2 SASEGT. The CDR3 loop reads CASTPGVAGTEAFF. CDR3 nucleotides: TGTGCCAGCACCCCGGGTGTTGCGGGCACTGAAGCTTTCTTT.

This clonotype appeared a single time. The chain couples TRBV12-3 or TRBV12-4 to TRBJ1-2, with D maybe TRBD1 (6 bases). V dropped 5 bases and J dropped 3 bases, with 16 bases sitting between them. This CDR3 is 15 amino acids long. The CDR3 spells CASSTTGTRDYGYTF. The CDR3, as DNA: TGTGCCAGCAGTACCACAGGGACTAGGGACTATGGCTACACCTTC.